Here is one TCR beta chain with its context. This specimen belongs to a study of blood T cell repertoires in COVID-19. Germline CDR1 is KGHSH and CDR2 is LQKENI. This CDR3 is built from 12 residues. The ends were cut back, 3 bases at V and 8 bases at J, with 8 bases in the middle. Self-reported history from a screening survey and questionnaire set each donor's cohort. In the source study's methods: The assay estimated nucleated cells by amplifying reference gene primers. The assay was immunoSEQ multiplex PCR, and TCRdb's table has in-frame clones only and misses some. The D gene and trimming were derived from the DNA, and the V and J assignments and clone size from that table. The sample carries 390,000 or so clones, around 87% recorded once.

The receptor comes from a woman in her fifties or sixties who had recovered from COVID-19. The V call is TRBV18, the J call TRBJ2-1, with D possibly being TRBD1 (5 bases). The specimen was PBMCs or T cells enriched from blood (not recorded which). CDR3 protein: CASSPRVDEQFF. In nucleotides, the CDR3 is TGTGCCAGCTCACCCAGGGTGGATGAGCAGTTCTTC. Full variable domain (outside the CDR3, taken from reference TRBV18 and TRBJ2-1): NAGVMQNPRHLVRRRGQEARLRCSPMKGHSHVYWYRQLPEEGLKFMVYLQKENIIDESGMPKERFSAEFPKEGPSILRIQQVVRGDSAAYFCASSPRVDEQFFGPGTRLTVL.